This TCR beta chain was observed in a study of T cell responses to AZD1222 COVID-19 vaccine. At the level of the study: Second-dose intervals near 4 or 12 weeks were combined.

Study-level results: Repertoires were obtained only post-peak T cell response.

On this clone: Its cognate antigen is unknown.

The protocol was immunoSEQ multiplex PCR, while the TCRdb copy is restricted to in-frame clones and leaves out a portion. The sample has fewer than 120,000 clones; 81% are singletons. This material consisted of peripheral blood, taken on day 0 of AZD1222 vaccination. The clonotype comes from an adult in good health.

The DNA of the CDR3 is TGTGCCAGCAGCCAAGCCCGGGGACAGGGAGCTGAAGCTTTCTTT. Translated, it gives CASSQARGQGAEAFF. V gene TRBV14 combines with J gene TRBJ1-1, with 9 bases that match TRBD1. V lost 1 base and J lost 6; bases outside the gene matches: 6. This CDR3 is 15 amino acids long. CDR1 is SGHDN, CDR2 FVKESK, per germline.